This T cell receptor beta chain derives from a study of cytomegalovirus exposure and HLA in healthy donors. Study-level information: A data release that came early held approximately 85 million unique TCRs from HLA-typed donors. The study's findings and limits: Productive status was seen about 87% or about 30% of the time for most TCR beta V segments in an earlier analysis. TCR beta sequences reportedly predicted the HLA-A and HLA-B alleles of most subjects accurately.

This clone has just a few counts. The antigen is undetermined. An end of the junction differs from the germline gene, which may be a read error. Other DNA sequences from this sample encode an identical CDR3 as well. Looked up from germline, CDR1 is MNHEY and CDR2 is SMNVEV (reference sequence). This CDR3 comprises 17 residues. PCR employed 60 Vbeta and 13 Jbeta primers. Here immunoSEQ multiplex PCR was the method, and the copy in TCRdb shows in-frame clones only, minus some. The sample includes 120,000 or so clones, around 84% of them seen just once. The receptor was derived from a man between 18 and 29 years old in good health and CMV-seronegative. The genes are TRBV27 and TRBJ2-3, with 9 bases lining up with TRBD2. Sequenced sample: PBMCs. The CDR3 nucleotides read TGTGCTAGCAGTTTTACCGGACTAGCGCTCGCCCCAGATACGCAGTATTTT. This gives the protein CASSFTGLALAPDTQYF.